The next 32 T cell receptor beta chains were all read from a single sample in a study of OX40 agonist ivuxolimab in advanced cancers. Sequenced by immunoSEQ multiplex PCR; TCRdb stores in-frame clones only, minus some. The table has fewer than 80,000 clones, about three quarters seen once; the top ten hold over 1.5%. The specimen was CD4+ or CD8+ T cells sorted from blood, collected in a trial of the OX40 agonist ivuxolimab. These TCRs come from an adult with an advanced solid tumor such as melanoma, head and neck, liver or kidney cancer.

The V and J genes are TRBV28 and TRBJ1-1; D unresolved. Germline CDR1 and CDR2: MDHEN and SYDVKM. V was pared by 3 bases and J by 5 bases, with 4 bases between. The CDR3 extends over 11 amino acids. The CDR3 DNA sequence: TGTGCCAGCAGTTTTGGTACTGAAGCTTTCTTT. Translated: CASSFGTEAFF.

V gene TRBV7-6 combines with J gene TRBJ2-7; D is tentatively TRBD1 or TRBD2 (5 bases each). The CDR3 is 14 amino acids. Per germline, CDR1 SGHVS and CDR2 FNYEAQ. V lost 5 bases and J lost 2, with 13 bases in between. The CDR3 spells CASSLTGLTYEQYF. The CDR3 bases are TGTGCCAGCAGCCTCACGGGGCTGACCTACGAGCAGTACTTC.

The chain carries TRBV7-2 and TRBJ2-3, with 8 positions matching TRBD2. The CDR3 is 16 residues long. Germline values: CDR1 SGHTA, CDR2 FQGNSA. V shed 1 base and J 1 base; nucleotides not matched to a gene: 4. The CDR3 spells CASSLVAGGRTDTQYF. The CDR3 DNA sequence: TGTGCCAGCAGCTTAGTTGCGGGGGGACGCACAGATACGCAGTATTTT. Full variable domain (missing parts from reference TRBV7-2 and TRBJ2-3): GAGVSQSPSNKVTEKGKDVELRCDPISGHTALYWYRQSLGQGLEFLIYFQGNSAPDKSGLPSDRFSAERTGGSVSTLTIQRTQQEDSAVYLCASSLVAGGRTDTQYFGPGTRLTVL.

The chain couples TRBV2 to TRBJ2-2; unclear D gene. CDR1 is SNHLY and CDR2 is FYNNEI in the germline V gene. The CDR3 covers 14 residues. Trimming took 1 base from V and 1 from J, leaving 4 bases between them. The CDR3 region is CASSEGQNTGELFF. The CDR3 DNA is TGTGCCAGCAGTGAAGGACAGAACACCGGGGAGCTGTTTTTT.

The J gene is TRBJ1-1, the V gene TRBV29-1; D gene ambiguous. Germline CDR1 reads SQVTM; CDR2 reads ANQGSEA. V lost 7 bases to trimming and J lost 3 bases, with 15 bases between them. This CDR3 is 13 amino acids long. CDR3 sequence (DNA): TGCAGCGCCGGGGAAATGGCAGACACTGAAGCTTTCTTT. Its translation is CSAGEMADTEAFF.

The chain links TRBV11-3 to TRBJ2-2; 9 nucleotides agree with TRBD1. This CDR3 has 16 residues. The V gene end was trimmed by 5 bases and the J gene end by 5 bases; junction bases not matched to a gene: 9. Per germline, CDR1 SGHNT and CDR2 YENEEA. The CDR3 protein is CASSGTGWIGTGELFF. The CDR3 nucleotides read TGTGCCAGCAGCGGGACAGGGTGGATCGGGACCGGGGAGCTGTTTTTT.

CDR3 loop: CASSFSVNQPQHF. For the CDR3, the DNA is TGTGCCAGCAGCTTCAGCGTGAATCAGCCCCAGCATTTT. The chain is built from TRBV5-8 and TRBJ1-5; the D is unclear. V was cut by 2 bases and J by 4 bases, with 7 bases left in between. The CDR3 is 13 amino acids. Germline loops: CDR1 SGHTS, CDR2 YDEGEE.

This clone showed up just a few times. The chain links TRBV7-9 to TRBJ2-7; tentatively, D is TRBD1 (6 bases). V shed 11 bases and J shed 4 bases, with 15 bases lying between them. Germline CDR1 and CDR2: SEHNR and FQNEAQ (reference sequence). This CDR3 comprises 12 residues. The CDR3 DNA reads as TGTGCCGCCGGGCAGGGGCAGTACGAGCAGTACTTC. Its protein is CAAGQGQYEQYF.

The gene calls are TRBV7-8 and TRBJ1-2; D may be TRBD1 (5 bases). The CDR3 runs to 14 residues. From germline, CDR1 is SGHVS and CDR2 FQNEAQ. Between the trimmed V and J ends, which lost 2 bases and 4 bases, there was a span of 11 bases. The CDR3: CASSLRDSSYGYTF. CDR3 bases: TGTGCCAGCAGCTTACGGGACTCATCCTATGGCTACACCTTC.

The chain has TRBV11-2 and TRBJ1-1; a possible D gene is TRBD1 (5 bases). Between the trimmed V and J ends, which lost 0 bases and 9 bases, there was a span of 11 bases. This CDR3 spans 13 amino acids. Germline V gene sequence: CDR1 SGHAT, CDR2 FQNNGV. CDR3: CASSLDLQEQAFF. The CDR3 DNA sequence: TGTGCCAGCAGCTTAGATCTACAGGAACAAGCTTTCTTT.

The CDR3 DNA follows: TGTGCCAGCAGCTTTAACAGGGCCTACGAGCAGTACTTC. Translation gives CASSFNRAYEQYF. The J gene is TRBJ2-7, the V gene TRBV7-9; D is perhaps TRBD1 (6 bases). Germline CDR1 is SEHNR and CDR2 is FQNEAQ (reference sequence). This CDR3 is 13 amino acids long. Trimming removed 3 bases from V and 2 bases from J, with 8 bases in between.

The gene calls are TRBV14 and TRBJ1-2, with D hard to call. V was cut by 2 bases and J by 4 bases, with 5 bases left in between. Germline V gene sequence: CDR1 SGHDN, CDR2 FVKESK. This CDR3 has 12 amino acids. The CDR3: CASSQSFYGYTF. The CDR3 nucleotides are TGTGCCAGCAGCCAAAGTTTCTATGGCTACACCTTC.

The CDR3 DNA sequence: TGTGCCAGTAGTGGACTAGCGGGAGCGAGCACCGGGGAGCTGTTTTTT. The encoded protein is CASSGLAGASTGELFF. V usage is TRBV19 and J usage is TRBJ2-2; 13 bases are shared with TRBD2. CDR3 length equals 16 residues. V trimming: 5 bases; J trimming: 4 bases; junction bases outside the gene matches: 4. Germline-derived CDR1 and CDR2 are LNHDA and SQIVND (reference sequence).

The chain couples TRBV9 to TRBJ2-7; D gene ambiguous. The V and J ends lost 0 bases and 0 bases respectively, with 4 bases between them. Looked up from germline, CDR1 is SGDLS and CDR2 is YYNGEE. This CDR3 has 13 residues. The CDR3 DNA reads TGTGCCAGCAGCGTAGGACACTCCTACGAGCAGTACTTC. Protein product: CASSVGHSYEQYF.

This clone was recorded only once. The chain has TRBV2 and TRBJ1-2; tentative D call: TRBD1 (5 bases). Germline V gene data show CDR1 as SNHLY and CDR2 as FYNNEI. The CDR3 consists of 16 residues. The V end was cut by 1 base, the J end by 3 bases, with 15 bases between. The CDR3 nucleotides are TGTGCCAGCAGTGAAGAGGGTCGGGGCAGCCACTATGGCTACACCTTC. Its protein product is CASSEEGRGSHYGYTF.

The chain has TRBV30 and TRBJ2-5; 7 positions agree with TRBD2. With V trimmed by 2 bases and J by 4 bases, 7 bases remained unmatched. CDR1 and CDR2 (germline): GTSNPN, SVGIG (reference sequence). The CDR3 is 14 amino acids. CDR3: CAWSHSSGSETQYF. In DNA, the CDR3 is TGTGCCTGGAGTCATTCTAGCGGATCAGAGACCCAGTACTTC.

The V call is TRBV11-3, the J call TRBJ2-2, with D unclear. Germline CDR1 reads SGHNT; CDR2 reads YENEEA. The CDR3 spans 13 residues. V dropped 7 bases and J dropped 5 bases, with 11 bases sitting between them. CDR3 region: CASTGSLTGELFF. The DNA for the CDR3 is TGTGCCAGCACCGGCAGTCTTACCGGGGAGCTGTTTTTT.

This chain uses TRBV19 with TRBJ2-2; 9 positions agree with TRBD1. V shed 6 bases and J 5 bases; nucleotides not matched to a gene: 1. CDR3 length equals 13 residues. Per the germline V gene, CDR1 is LNHDA and CDR2 is SQIVND (reference sequence). The CDR3 nucleotides are TGTGCCAGTAGCGGGACAGGGACCGGGGAGCTGTTTTTT. This sequence encodes CASSGTGTGELFF.

The CDR3 DNA is TGTGCCAGCAGTTACTCCCCGGCAGGGGCGAACACTGAAGCTTTCTTT. As protein: CASSYSPAGANTEAFF. The chain recombines TRBV6-6 with TRBJ1-1; D may be TRBD1 (6 bases). The CDR3 contains 16 residues. The V gene's germline CDR1 is MNHNY and CDR2 SVGAGI (reference sequence). Between the trimmed V and J ends, which lost 0 bases and 1 base, there was a span of 12 bases.

The chain uses TRBV28 and TRBJ2-7; D gene uncertain. Germline CDR1 and CDR2: MDHEN and SYDVKM. V was clipped by 5 bases and J by 4 bases, with 6 bases between them. The CDR3 contains 11 residues. For the CDR3, the DNA is TGTGCCAGCAGTGCCCGATACGAGCAGTACTTC. Translating it yields CASSARYEQYF.

This sequence joins TRBV11-3 and TRBJ1-3; D is unresolved. The CDR3 contains 15 residues. Looked up from germline, CDR1 is SGHNT and CDR2 is YENEEA. Trimming took 5 bases from V and 1 from J, leaving 12 bases between them. This CDR3 is CASSDGRVSGNTIYF. In nucleotides, the CDR3 is TGTGCCAGCAGCGACGGTAGGGTTTCTGGAAACACCATATATTTT.

The genes are TRBV11-3 and TRBJ2-5; unclear D gene. The ends were cut back, 0 bases at V and 4 bases at J, with 12 bases in the middle. This CDR3 has 15 residues. Germline V CDR1 and CDR2: SGHNT, YENEEA. CDR3 sequence reads: CASSLERAWGETQYF. The CDR3 DNA is TGTGCCAGCAGCTTAGAGCGCGCCTGGGGAGAGACCCAGTACTTC.

V usage is TRBV11-1 and J usage is TRBJ2-3; D gene uncertain. This CDR3 is built from 16 residues. Germline-derived CDR1 and CDR2 are SGHAT and FQDESV (reference sequence). V was pared by 1 base and J by 1 base, with 12 bases between. DNA of the CDR3: TGTGCCAGCAGCTTAGAGTTCGCGGCCGGCACAGATACGCAGTATTTT. Its protein product is CASSLEFAAGTDTQYF.

This chain uses TRBV29-1 with TRBJ2-4; D remains unclear. The CDR3 is 12 residues long. CDR1 is SQVTM and CDR2 is ANQGSEA in the germline V gene. Between the trimmed V and J ends, which lost 4 bases and 9 bases, there was a span of 13 bases. CDR3 bases: TGCAGCGTTGTCGAATTTTCGGGCATTCAGTACTTC. Its translation is CSVVEFSGIQYF.

The rearrangement links TRBV6-6 to TRBJ2-5; 7 positions agree with TRBD1. V lost 2 bases, J lost 5 bases, and 8 bases stayed unmatched. Germline V gene sequence: CDR1 MNHNY, CDR2 SVGAGI (reference sequence). The CDR3 is 15 amino acids. DNA of the CDR3: TGTGCCAGCAGTTACCCGGGACAGAATTCGGAGACCCAGTACTTC. Protein product: CASSYPGQNSETQYF.

This clone appeared a single time. The rearrangement uses TRBV5-1 and TRBJ2-3; D is undetermined. Germline lookup yields CDR1 SGHRS and CDR2 YFSETQ. Trimming removed 4 bases from V and 2 bases from J, with 14 bases in between. The CDR3 totals 15 residues. The CDR3 DNA sequence: TGCGCCAGCAGCCTCCTGTCGACGACCACAGATACGCAGTATTTT. Translating it yields CASSLLSTTTDTQYF.

V usage is TRBV6-5 and J usage is TRBJ2-7; 11 nucleotides agree with TRBD1. CDR1 is MNHEY and CDR2 is SVGAGI in the germline V gene. V dropped 0 bases and J dropped 3; count of bases not matched to a gene: 1. This CDR3 has 15 amino acids. The CDR3 reads CASSYSGTGGYEQYF. The DNA for the CDR3 is TGTGCCAGCAGTTACTCTGGGACAGGGGGCTACGAGCAGTACTTC.

In DNA, the CDR3 is TGTGCCTGGAGTGTCTCCGGGGGGGCCACAGATACGCAGTATTTT. As protein: CAWSVSGGATDTQYF. The chain joins TRBV30 to TRBJ2-3; 8 nucleotides match TRBD2. The CDR3 extends over 15 amino acids. Trimming cost V 0 bases and J 2 bases; bases outside gene matches: 4. Germline V gives CDR1 GTSNPN, CDR2 SVGIG (reference sequence).

The V gene is TRBV7-9, the J gene TRBJ1-1; 10 bases are a match to TRBD1. V lost 2 bases, J lost 6 bases, and 12 bases stayed unmatched. The CDR3 covers 17 residues. Per the germline V gene, CDR1 is SEHNR and CDR2 is FQNEAQ (reference sequence). CDR3 in amino acids: CASSLRDRGQHIPEAFF. CDR3 coding DNA: TGTGCCAGCAGCTTACGGGACAGGGGACAACACATCCCTGAAGCTTTCTTT.

This clone was seen a handful of times. The V gene is TRBV2, the J gene TRBJ2-5; D is unresolved. Trimming stripped 3 bases from V and 4 bases from J, with 6 bases between. The CDR3 length is 12 residues. The V gene's germline CDR1 is SNHLY and CDR2 FYNNEI. The CDR3: CASSEVPETQYF. The CDR3 DNA reads TGTGCCAGCAGTGAGGTTCCAGAGACCCAGTACTTC. The full variable domain, its missing parts supplied by reference TRBV2 and TRBJ2-5, is EPEVTQTPSHQVTQMGQEVILRCVPISNHLYFYWYRQILGQKVEFLVSFYNNEISEKSEIFDDQFSVERPDGSNFTLKIRSTKLEDSAMYFCASSEVPETQYFGPGTRLLVL.

V usage is TRBV2 and J usage is TRBJ2-5, with D maybe TRBD1 (5 bases). Germline V gene lookup returns CDR1 SNHLY and CDR2 FYNNEI. The CDR3 runs to 13 residues. V lost 4 bases, J lost 3 bases, and 9 bases lay in between. This CDR3 reads CASSGQGKETQYF. The CDR3 DNA sequence: TGTGCCAGCAGTGGCCAGGGTAAAGAGACCCAGTACTTC.

This chain connects TRBV5-1 to TRBJ2-3, with a tentative D call TRBD1 (6 bases). V lost 0 bases, J lost 1 base, and 12 bases lay in between. Germline CDR1 SGHRS, CDR2 YFSETQ. The CDR3 sequence is 16 residues long. This CDR3 reads CASSLAGTPGTDTQYF. CDR3 nucleotide sequence: TGCGCCAGCAGCTTGGCCGGGACACCGGGCACAGATACGCAGTATTTT.